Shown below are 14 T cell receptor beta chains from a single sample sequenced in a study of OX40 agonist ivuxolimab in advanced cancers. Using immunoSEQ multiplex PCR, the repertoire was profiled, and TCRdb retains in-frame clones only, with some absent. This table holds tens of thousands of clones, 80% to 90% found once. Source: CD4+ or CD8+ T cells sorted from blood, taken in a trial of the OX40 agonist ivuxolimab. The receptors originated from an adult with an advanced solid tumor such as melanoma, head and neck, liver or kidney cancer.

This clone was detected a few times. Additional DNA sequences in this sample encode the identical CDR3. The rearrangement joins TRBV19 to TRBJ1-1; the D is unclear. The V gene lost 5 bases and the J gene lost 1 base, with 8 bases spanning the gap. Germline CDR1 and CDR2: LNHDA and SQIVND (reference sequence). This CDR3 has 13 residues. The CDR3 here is CASSWSGNTEAFF. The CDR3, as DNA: TGTGCCAGTAGTTGGTCTGGGAACACTGAAGCTTTCTTT.

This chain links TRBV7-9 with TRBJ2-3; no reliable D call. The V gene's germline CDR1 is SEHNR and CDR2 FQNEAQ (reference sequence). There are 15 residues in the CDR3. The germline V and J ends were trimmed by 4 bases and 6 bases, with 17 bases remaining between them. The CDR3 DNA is TGTGCCAGCAGCTCCACAGCCCAGGAGAAGGATACGCAGTATTTT. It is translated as CASSSTAQEKDTQYF.

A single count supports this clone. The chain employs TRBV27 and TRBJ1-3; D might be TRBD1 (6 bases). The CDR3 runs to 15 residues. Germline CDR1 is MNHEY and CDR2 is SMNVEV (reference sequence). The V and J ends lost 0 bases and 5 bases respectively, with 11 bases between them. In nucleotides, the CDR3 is TGTGCCAGCAGTTTATCAGGGGGGGGGCGAAACACCATATATTTT. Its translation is CASSLSGGGRNTIYF.

The CDR3 DNA is TGTGCCAGTAGTACCCTCTGGCAGGGTGGGTCAGATACGCAGTATTTT. As protein: CASSTLWQGGSDTQYF. This chain joins TRBV28 and TRBJ2-3; a weak D match, TRBD1 (5 bases). Germline V gene sequence: CDR1 MDHEN, CDR2 SYDVKM. Trimming shortened V by 9 bases and J by 4 bases, and 23 bases separated the two germline ends. CDR3 size: 16 residues.

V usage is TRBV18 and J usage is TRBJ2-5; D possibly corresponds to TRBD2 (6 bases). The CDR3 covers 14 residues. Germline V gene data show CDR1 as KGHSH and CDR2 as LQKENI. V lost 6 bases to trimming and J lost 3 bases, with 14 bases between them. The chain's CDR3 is CASSRQRAEETQYF. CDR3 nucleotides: TGTGCCAGCTCCCGGCAGCGGGCGGAAGAGACCCAGTACTTC.

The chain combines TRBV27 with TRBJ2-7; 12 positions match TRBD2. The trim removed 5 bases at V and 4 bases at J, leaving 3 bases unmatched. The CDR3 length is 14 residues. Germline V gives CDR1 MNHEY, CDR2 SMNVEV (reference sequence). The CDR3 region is CASSPGTSGYEQYF. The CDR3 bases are TGTGCCAGCAGTCCGGGGACTAGCGGGTACGAGCAGTACTTC.

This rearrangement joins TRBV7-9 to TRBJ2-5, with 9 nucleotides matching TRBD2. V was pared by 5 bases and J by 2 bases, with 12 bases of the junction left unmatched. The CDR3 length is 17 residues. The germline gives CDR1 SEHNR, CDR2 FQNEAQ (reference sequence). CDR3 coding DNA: TGTGCCAGCAGCCACCCCCCCGAAACTAGCGGGCAAGAGACCCAGTACTTC. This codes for CASSHPPETSGQETQYF.

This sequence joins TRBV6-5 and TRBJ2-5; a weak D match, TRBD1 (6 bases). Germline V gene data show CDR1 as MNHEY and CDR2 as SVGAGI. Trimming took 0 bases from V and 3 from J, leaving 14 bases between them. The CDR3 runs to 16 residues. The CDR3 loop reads CASSYSMAGEKETQYF. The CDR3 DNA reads TGTGCCAGCAGTTACTCGATGGCAGGGGAGAAAGAGACCCAGTACTTC.

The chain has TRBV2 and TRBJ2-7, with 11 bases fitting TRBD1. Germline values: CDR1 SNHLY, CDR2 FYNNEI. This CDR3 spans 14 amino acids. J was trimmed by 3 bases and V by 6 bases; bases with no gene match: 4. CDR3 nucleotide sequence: TGTGCCAGCAGAGGGGACAGGGGGGACTACGAGCAGTACTTC. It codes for CASRGDRGDYEQYF.

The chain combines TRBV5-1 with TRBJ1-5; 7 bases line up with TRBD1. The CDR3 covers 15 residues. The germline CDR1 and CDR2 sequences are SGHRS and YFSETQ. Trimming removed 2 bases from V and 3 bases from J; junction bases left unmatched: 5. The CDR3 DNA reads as TGCGCCAGCAGCTTAACCGGGACAGACAATCAGCCCCAGCATTTT. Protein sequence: CASSLTGTDNQPQHF. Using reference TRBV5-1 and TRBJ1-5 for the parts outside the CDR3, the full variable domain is KAGVTQTPRYLIKTRGQQVTLSCSPISGHRSVSWYQQTPGQGLQFLFEYFSETQRNKGNFPGRFSGRQFSNSRSEMNVSTLELGDSALYLCASSLTGTDNQPQHFGDGTRLSIL.

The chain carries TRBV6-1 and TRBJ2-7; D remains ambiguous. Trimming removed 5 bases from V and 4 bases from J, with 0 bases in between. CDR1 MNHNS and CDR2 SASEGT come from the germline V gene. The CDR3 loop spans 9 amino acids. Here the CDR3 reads CASSYEQYF. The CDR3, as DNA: TGTGCCAGCAGTTACGAGCAGTACTTC.

CDR3 in DNA: TGTGCCACCAGCAGAAAGCGGGAGGTGGTCGAGCAGTACTTC. Amino acid sequence: CATSRKREVVEQYF. The chain carries TRBV15 and TRBJ2-7; 9 bases match TRBD2. This CDR3 is 14 amino acids long. The germline CDR1 and CDR2 sequences are LNHNV and YYDKDF (reference sequence). The junction had 5 bases not matched to a gene; V was cut back by 2 bases and J by 6 bases.

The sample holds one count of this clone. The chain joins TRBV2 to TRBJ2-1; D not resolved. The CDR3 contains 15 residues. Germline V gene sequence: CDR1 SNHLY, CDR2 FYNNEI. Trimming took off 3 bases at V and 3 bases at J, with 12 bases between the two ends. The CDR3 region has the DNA TGTGCCAGCAGTGATAGTAGATTTCTCTACAATGAGCAGTTCTTC. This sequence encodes CASSDSRFLYNEQFF.

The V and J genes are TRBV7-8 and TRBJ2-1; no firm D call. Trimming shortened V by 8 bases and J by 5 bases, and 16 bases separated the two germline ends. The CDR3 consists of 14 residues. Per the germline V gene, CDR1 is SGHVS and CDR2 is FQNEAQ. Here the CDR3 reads CASEKETSNNEQFF. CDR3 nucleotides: TGTGCCAGCGAGAAGGAGACTTCCAACAATGAGCAGTTCTTC.